This entry is about one TCR beta chain. The antigen remains undetermined. In germline, CDR1 is SGHTA, CDR2 FQGNSA. CDR3 length: 13 residues. V lost 1 base, J lost 10 bases, and 11 bases lay in between. The source of the sample is a study of post-analysis software for immune sequencing data. As for the study in general: Relapsing-remitting, secondary progressive and progressive-relapsing forms of multiple sclerosis all featured among disease courses.

Regarding the study as a whole: Significantly lower normalized Chao1 diversity was seen in multiple sclerosis patients than in controls. The study found TRBV5-6, TRBV5-1 and TRBV20-1 among five TRBV segments more frequent in patients than controls. Strong co-clustering by F measure was seen for same-batch samples.

Unique-molecular-identifier-tagged TCR beta cDNA libraries were used. The authors obtained roughly 0.5 million cDNA molecules from roughly 1 to 10 million T cells. TCRdb recomputed calls from the PCR reads with MiXCR, one row per CDR3 protein. The profile shows 600,000 to 750,000 distinct CDR3 sequences, around 60% of them singletons. The V and J genes are TRBV7-2 and TRBJ2-1; a possible D gene is TRBD2 (6 bases). Sequenced: blood. This sequence was found in a girl under 10 years old with multiple sclerosis. CDR3 sequence reads: CASSLVGGWEQFF. The CDR3 DNA sequence: TGTGCCAGCAGCTTAGTTGGGGGGTGGGAGCAGTTCTTC.